What follows is one T cell receptor (beta chain) and its context. Its cognate antigen is unknown. Assay: immunoSEQ multiplex PCR; the TCRdb copy retains only in-frame clones and omits some. The sample shows approximately 7,900 clones, under 65% of them seen only once. The data originate from a study of early stage breast cancer tumors. Regarding the study as a whole: Blood repertoires resembled normal breast more than tumor. Chain pairing and CD4, CD8 or FOXP3 expression were not captured. Compared with adjacent normal breast, tumors showed approximately 2.5-fold denser, more clonal T cells. Most shared enriched TCRB sequences were commonly generated ones.

CDR1 and CDR2 from the germline V gene are SGHVS and FQNEAQ. V was clipped by 3 bases and J by 4 bases; unmatched bases: 8. The CDR3 is made up of 15 amino acids. This chain connects TRBV7-8 to TRBJ1-2; TRBD1 aligns across 7 bases. Sequencing was performed on breast tumor tissue. The receptor was isolated from a person between 70 and 80 years old with breast cancer. CDR3 loop: CASSLETGVSYGYTF. The CDR3 DNA sequence: TGTGCCAGCAGCTTGGAAACAGGGGTGAGCTATGGCTACACCTTC.